The clone carrying this TCR beta chain was seen once. This record belongs to a study of blood T cell repertoires in COVID-19. Whole-study context: Sample material is recorded as cDNA or gDNA derived from T cells, B-cell-depleted T cells, or PBMCs.

Data came from immunoSEQ multiplex PCR; TCRdb stores just in-frame clones and leaves some out. The table includes 150,000 to 200,000 clones, roughly 87% detected once. In Seattle, patients joined the study during active infection and were tracked longitudinally. Germline V gene lookup returns CDR1 SGDLS and CDR2 YYNGEE. The ends lost 5 bases at V and 3 bases at J; junction bases unmatched: 11. The CDR3 runs 17 residues. Sequenced sample: peripheral blood. The V call is TRBV9, the J call TRBJ1-6; 7 positions match TRBD1. The origin of this receptor is a woman in her sixties or seventies with COVID-19, enrolled during active disease. The CDR3 reads CASSPGGFLSYNSPLHF. For the CDR3, the DNA is TGTGCCAGCAGTCCAGGGGGGTTCTTAAGCTATAATTCACCCCTCCACTTT.